This record concerns one T cell receptor beta chain sequence. PCR was performed using 60 Vbeta and 13 Jbeta primers. Libraries were prepared by immunoSEQ multiplex PCR; TCRdb keeps only in-frame clonotypes and omits some of them. The sample carries approximately 190,000 clones, roughly 76% recorded once. The data stem from a study of cytomegalovirus exposure and HLA in healthy donors. The V end was cut by 6 bases, the J end by 0 bases, with 9 bases between. The CDR3 is made up of 13 amino acids. Germline lookup yields CDR1 SNHLY and CDR2 FYNNEI. Input material: PBMCs. The V call is TRBV2, the J call TRBJ2-7, with D perhaps TRBD2 (5 bases). The sequence was obtained from a woman aged 25 to 39 in good health and CMV-seropositive. CDR3 amino acids: CASSADYSYEQYF. CDR3 DNA sequence: TGTGCCAGCAGCGCAGACTACTCCTACGAGCAGTACTTC.